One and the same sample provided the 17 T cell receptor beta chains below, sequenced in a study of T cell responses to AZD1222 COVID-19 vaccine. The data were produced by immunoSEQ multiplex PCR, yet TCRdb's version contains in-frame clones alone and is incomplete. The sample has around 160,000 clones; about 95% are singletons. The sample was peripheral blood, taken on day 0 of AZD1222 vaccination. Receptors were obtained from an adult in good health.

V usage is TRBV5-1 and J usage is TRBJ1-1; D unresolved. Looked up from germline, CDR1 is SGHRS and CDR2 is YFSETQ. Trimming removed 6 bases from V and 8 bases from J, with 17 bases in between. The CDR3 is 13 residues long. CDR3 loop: CASIPPSGMEAFF. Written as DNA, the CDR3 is TGCGCCAGCATCCCACCGTCGGGGATGGAAGCTTTCTTT.

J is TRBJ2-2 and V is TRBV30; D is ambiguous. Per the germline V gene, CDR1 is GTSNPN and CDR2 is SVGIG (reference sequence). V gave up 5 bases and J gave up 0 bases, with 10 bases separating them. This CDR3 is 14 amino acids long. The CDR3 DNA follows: TGTGCCTGGGCCTGGGATCCGAACACCGGGGAGCTGTTTTTT. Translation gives CAWAWDPNTGELFF.

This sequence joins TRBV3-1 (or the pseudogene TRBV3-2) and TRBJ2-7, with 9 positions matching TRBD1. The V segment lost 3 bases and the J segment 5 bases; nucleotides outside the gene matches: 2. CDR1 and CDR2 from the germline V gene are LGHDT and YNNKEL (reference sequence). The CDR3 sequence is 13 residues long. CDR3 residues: CASSHRDRDEQYF. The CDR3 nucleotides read TGTGCCAGCAGCCACCGGGACAGGGACGAGCAGTACTTC.

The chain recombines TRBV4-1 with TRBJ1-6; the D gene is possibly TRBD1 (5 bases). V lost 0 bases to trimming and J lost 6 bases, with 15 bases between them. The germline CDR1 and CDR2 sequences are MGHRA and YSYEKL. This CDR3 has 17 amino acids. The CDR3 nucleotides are TGCGCCAGCAGCCAAGACTCGGCAGGGCAGTTTAATTCACCCCTCCACTTT. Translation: CASSQDSAGQFNSPLHF.

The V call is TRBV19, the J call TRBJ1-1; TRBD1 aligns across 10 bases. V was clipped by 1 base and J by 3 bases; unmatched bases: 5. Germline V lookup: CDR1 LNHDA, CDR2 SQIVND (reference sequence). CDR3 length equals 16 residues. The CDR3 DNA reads TGTGCCAGTAGTATAGCGACAGGGGGCTGGGACACTGAAGCTTTCTTT. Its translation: CASSIATGGWDTEAFF.

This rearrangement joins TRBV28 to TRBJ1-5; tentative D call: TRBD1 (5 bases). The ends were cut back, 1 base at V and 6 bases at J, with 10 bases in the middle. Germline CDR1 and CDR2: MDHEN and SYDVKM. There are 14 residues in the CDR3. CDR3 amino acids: CASSLSGHSQPQHF. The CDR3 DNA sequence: TGTGCCAGCAGTTTATCTGGACATTCTCAGCCCCAGCATTTT.

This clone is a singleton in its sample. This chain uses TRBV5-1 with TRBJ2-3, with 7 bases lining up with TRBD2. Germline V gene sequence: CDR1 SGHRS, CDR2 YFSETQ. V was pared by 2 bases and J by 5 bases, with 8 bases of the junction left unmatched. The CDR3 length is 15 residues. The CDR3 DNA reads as TGCGCCAGCAGCTTCTGGGAGGGAGCAGAAGATACGCAGTATTTT. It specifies CASSFWEGAEDTQYF.

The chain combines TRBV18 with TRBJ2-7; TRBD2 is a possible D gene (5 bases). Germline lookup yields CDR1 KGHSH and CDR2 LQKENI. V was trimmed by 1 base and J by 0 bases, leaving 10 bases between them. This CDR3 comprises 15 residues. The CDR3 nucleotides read TGTGCCAGCTCACCACTTCTGGGGAGCTCCTACGAGCAGTACTTC. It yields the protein CASSPLLGSSYEQYF.

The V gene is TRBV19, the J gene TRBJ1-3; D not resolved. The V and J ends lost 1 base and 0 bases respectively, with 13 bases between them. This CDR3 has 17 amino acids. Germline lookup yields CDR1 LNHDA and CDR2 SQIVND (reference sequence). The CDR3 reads CASSIASGGPSGNTIYF. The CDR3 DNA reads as TGTGCCAGTAGTATAGCTTCCGGCGGGCCCTCTGGAAACACCATATATTTT.

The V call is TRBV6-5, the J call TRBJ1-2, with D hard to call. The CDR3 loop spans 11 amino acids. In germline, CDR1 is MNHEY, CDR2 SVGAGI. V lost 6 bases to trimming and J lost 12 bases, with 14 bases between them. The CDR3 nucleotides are TGTGCCAGCAGGGGCGGAGCCTGGCACACCTTC. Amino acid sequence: CASRGGAWHTF.

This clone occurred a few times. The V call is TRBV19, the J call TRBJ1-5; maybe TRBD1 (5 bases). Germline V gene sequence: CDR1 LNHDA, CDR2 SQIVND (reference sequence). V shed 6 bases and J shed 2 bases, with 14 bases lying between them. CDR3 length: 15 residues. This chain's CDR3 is CASSPQKTGNQPQHF. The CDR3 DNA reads TGTGCCAGTAGCCCCCAGAAGACAGGCAATCAGCCCCAGCATTTT.

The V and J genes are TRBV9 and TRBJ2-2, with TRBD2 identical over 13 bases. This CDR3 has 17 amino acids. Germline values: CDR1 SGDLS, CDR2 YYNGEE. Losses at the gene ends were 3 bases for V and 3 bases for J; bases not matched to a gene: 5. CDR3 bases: TGTGCCAGCAGCGGCCCTGGACTAGCGGGAGACACCGGGGAGCTGTTTTTT. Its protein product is CASSGPGLAGDTGELFF. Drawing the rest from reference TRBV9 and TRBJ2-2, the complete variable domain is DSGVTQTPKHLITATGQRVTLRCSPRSGDLSVYWYQQSLDQGLQFLIQYYNGEERAKGNILERFSAQQFPDLHSELNLSSLELGDSALYFCASSGPGLAGDTGELFFGEGSRLTVL.

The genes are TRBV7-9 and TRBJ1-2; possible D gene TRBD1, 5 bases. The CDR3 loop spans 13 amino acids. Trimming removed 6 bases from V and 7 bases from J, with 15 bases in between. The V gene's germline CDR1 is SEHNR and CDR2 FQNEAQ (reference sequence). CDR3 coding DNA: TGTGCCAGCAGGCCAGACAGTGTCGGTGGCTACACCTTC. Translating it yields CASRPDSVGGYTF. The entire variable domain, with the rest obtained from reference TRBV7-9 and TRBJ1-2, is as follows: DTGVSQNPRHKITKRGQNVTFRCDPISEHNRLYWYRQTLGQGPEFLTYFQNEAQLEKSRLLSDRFSAERPKGSFSTLEIQRTEQGDSAMYLCASRPDSVGGYTFGSGTRLTVV.

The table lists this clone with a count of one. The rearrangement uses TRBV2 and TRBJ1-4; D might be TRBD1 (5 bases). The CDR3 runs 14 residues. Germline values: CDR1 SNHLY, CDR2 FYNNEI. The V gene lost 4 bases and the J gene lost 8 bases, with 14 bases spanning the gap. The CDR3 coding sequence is TGTGCCAGCAGTGTGGGGCAGGGAGCCGAAAAACTGTTTTTT. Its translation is CASSVGQGAEKLFF.

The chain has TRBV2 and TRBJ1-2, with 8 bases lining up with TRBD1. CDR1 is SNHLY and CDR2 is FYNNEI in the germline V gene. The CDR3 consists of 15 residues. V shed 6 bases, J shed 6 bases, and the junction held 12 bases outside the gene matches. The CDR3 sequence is CASSRRQGQVDGYTF. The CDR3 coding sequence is TGTGCCAGCAGCCGCCGACAGGGGCAAGTGGATGGCTACACCTTC.

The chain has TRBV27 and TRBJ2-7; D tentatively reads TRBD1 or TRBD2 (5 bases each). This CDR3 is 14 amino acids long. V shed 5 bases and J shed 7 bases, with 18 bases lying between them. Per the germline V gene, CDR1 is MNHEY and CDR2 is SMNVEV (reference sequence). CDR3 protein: CASSTERTIEEQYF. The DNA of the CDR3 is TGTGCCAGCAGTACCGAGCGGACAATCGAAGAGCAGTACTTC.

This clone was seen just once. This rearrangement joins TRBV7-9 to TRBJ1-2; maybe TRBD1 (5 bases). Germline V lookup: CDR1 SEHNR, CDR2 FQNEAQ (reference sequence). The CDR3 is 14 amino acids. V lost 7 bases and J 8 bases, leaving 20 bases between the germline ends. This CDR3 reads CASTQTLAGRGYTF. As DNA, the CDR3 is TGTGCCAGCACCCAAACTTTGGCAGGGAGAGGCTACACCTTC.